This T cell receptor (beta chain) was identified in a study of blood T cell repertoires in COVID-19. Study summary: Sites across the United States, Italy and Spain contributed samples from acute and convalescent COVID-19. In each case, the material was cDNA or gDNA derived from T cells, B-cell-depleted T cells, or PBMCs.

The table lists this clone with a few counts. CDR3 size: 16 residues. V dropped 0 bases and J dropped 3; count of bases not matched to a gene: 8. Looked up from germline, CDR1 is MGHRA and CDR2 is YSYEKL. Methods used by the authors: Quantification of nucleated cells was approximated via reference gene primer amplification. Sequenced by immunoSEQ multiplex PCR; TCRdb stores in-frame clones only, minus some. V, J and clone size derive from that table, while D and trimming were established from the DNA sequence. This table holds 70,000 or so clones, about 82% found once. Sample: peripheral blood. The J gene is TRBJ2-7, the V gene TRBV4-1, with 7 bases aligning to TRBD2. This TCR was recovered from a man aged 50-59 years with acute or convalescent COVID-19. The CDR3 DNA is TGCGCCAGCAGCCAAGATGAGACAGCGGGGAACTACGAGCAGTACTTC. Its protein is CASSQDETAGNYEQYF.